These 30 T cell receptor beta chains came from one sample sequenced in a study of blood T cell repertoires in COVID-19. Produced via immunoSEQ multiplex PCR; TCRdb's table is partial and in-frame only. The sample yields about 90,000 clones, approximately 76% seen once. The sample was peripheral blood. The origin of the receptors is a man aged 65-85 years with acute or convalescent COVID-19.

V gene TRBV5-1 combines with J gene TRBJ1-2, with a possible D match to TRBD1 (5 bases). The CDR3 has 12 residues. Germline loops: CDR1 SGHRS, CDR2 YFSETQ. Trimming shortened V by 4 bases and J by 4 bases, and 8 bases separated the two germline ends. The CDR3 region has the DNA TGCGCCAGCAGCACGGACACCTATGGCTACACCTTC. This translates into CASSTDTYGYTF.

This clone was seen once. The genes are TRBV7-9 and TRBJ2-3, with TRBD1 matching 10 bases. Germline V CDR1 and CDR2: SEHNR, FQNEAQ (reference sequence). The CDR3 has 19 amino acids. J lost 0 bases, V lost 5 bases, and 14 bases had no gene match. This chain's CDR3 is CASSPGTGERGGSTDTQYF. CDR3 DNA: TGTGCCAGCAGCCCCGGGACAGGGGAAAGGGGGGGTAGCACAGATACGCAGTATTTT. The whole variable domain, filled in from reference TRBV7-9 and TRBJ2-3, reads DTGVSQNPRHKITKRGQNVTFRCDPISEHNRLYWYRQTLGQGPEFLTYFQNEAQLEKSRLLSDRFSAERPKGSFSTLEIQRTEQGDSAMYLCASSPGTGERGGSTDTQYFGPGTRLTVL.

The chain carries TRBV3-1 (or the pseudogene TRBV3-2) and TRBJ2-7; maybe TRBD1 (7 bases). The germline CDR1 and CDR2 sequences are LGHDT and YNNKEL (reference sequence). The V end lost 10 bases, the J end lost 3 bases, and 19 bases lay between the germline ends. There are 14 residues in the CDR3. CDR3 nucleotide sequence: TGTGCCACAGCGCGAGGGCAGGGGGGCTACGAGCAGTACTTC. Translating gives CATARGQGGYEQYF.

The chain carries TRBV5-4 and TRBJ1-1; 9 positions match TRBD1. The length of the CDR3 is 17 residues. Looked up from germline, CDR1 is SGHNT and CDR2 is YYREEE (reference sequence). J was trimmed by 5 bases and V by 4 bases; bases with no gene match: 15. The CDR3 DNA reads TGTGCCAGCAGCCCCCTCCAGCCCCGGGACAGGGATACTGAAGCTTTCTTT. This gives the protein CASSPLQPRDRDTEAFF. Full variable domain (rest looked up from reference TRBV5-4 and TRBJ1-1): ETGVTQSPTHLIKTRGQQVTLRCSSQSGHNTVSWYQQALGQGPQFIFQYYREEENGRGNFPPRFSGLQFPNYSSELNVNALELDDSALYLCASSPLQPRDRDTEAFFGQGTRLTVV.

The chain joins TRBV6-6 to TRBJ2-7; TRBD1 matches 8 bases. The V segment lost 6 bases and the J segment 5 bases; nucleotides outside the gene matches: 6. This CDR3 contains 13 residues. From germline, CDR1 is MNHNY and CDR2 SVGAGI (reference sequence). CDR3 nucleotides: TGTGCCAGCAGCCTCAGGGGGCAAAACGAGCAGTACTTC. Protein: CASSLRGQNEQYF.

The genes are TRBV27 and TRBJ1-2; possibly TRBD1 for D (6 bases). CDR1 is MNHEY, CDR2 SMNVEV, per germline (reference sequence). The CDR3 has 15 residues. Trimming shortened V by 6 bases and J by 6 bases, and 20 bases separated the two germline ends. The CDR3 DNA sequence: TGTGCCAGCAGACCTAGTACGACGTGGGGGCATGGCTACACCTTC. Its protein is CASRPSTTWGHGYTF.

The chain uses TRBV5-8 and TRBJ1-2; D perhaps matches TRBD1 (5 bases). CDR1 is SGHTS and CDR2 is YDEGEE in the germline V gene. The V gene lost 4 bases and the J gene lost 10 bases, with 14 bases spanning the gap. The CDR3 spans 12 residues. Here the CDR3 reads CASSLWAGFYTF. The CDR3 DNA follows: TGTGCCAGCAGCCTTTGGGCAGGGTTCTACACCTTC.

The chain employs TRBV7-7 and TRBJ2-7; no reliable D call. The CDR3 loop spans 13 amino acids. Germline V gene lookup returns CDR1 SSHAT and CDR2 FNYEAQ (reference sequence). The CDR3 region is CASSLNQVSEQYV. Here the CDR3 DNA reads TGTGCTAGCAGCTTAAATCAGGTCTCCGAGCAGTACGTC.

This chain links TRBV29-1 with TRBJ2-2, with D unclear. The V end was cut by 1 base, the J end by 0 bases, with 6 bases between. Germline V gene data show CDR1 as SQVTM and CDR2 as ANQGSEA. The CDR3 consists of 14 residues. The CDR3 DNA reads as TGCAGCGTTGAAGGGTCAGCGAACACCGGGGAGCTGTTTTTT. Its translation: CSVEGSANTGELFF.

V and J are TRBV3-1 (or the pseudogene TRBV3-2) and TRBJ1-5, with 8 bases matching TRBD1. V lost 1 base to trimming and J lost 6 bases; unmatched junction nucleotides: 2. The CDR3 is made up of 14 amino acids. Germline V gene lookup returns CDR1 LGHDT and CDR2 YNNKEL (reference sequence). CDR3 coding DNA: TGTGCCAGCAGCCAAGGGACAGGGCGTCAGCCCCAGCATTTT. Its protein product is CASSQGTGRQPQHF.

The chain uses TRBV2 and TRBJ1-5; 8 bases are a match to TRBD1. The CDR3 covers 15 residues. V shed 2 bases, J shed 5 bases, and the junction held 5 bases outside the gene matches. Germline values: CDR1 SNHLY, CDR2 FYNNEI. The CDR3 loop reads CASSEISGGDQPQHF. CDR3 DNA: TGTGCCAGCAGTGAAATCTCAGGGGGCGATCAGCCCCAGCATTTT.

The rearrangement uses TRBV5-4 and TRBJ2-7; maybe TRBD2 (6 bases). Germline V gives CDR1 SGHNT, CDR2 YYREEE (reference sequence). V lost 0 bases, J lost 6 bases, and 10 bases lay in between. CDR3 length: 13 amino acids. DNA for the CDR3: TGTGCCAGCAGCTTGGCCGGGAGCTCCGAGCAGTACGTC. It translates to CASSLAGSSEQYV.

The chain couples TRBV19 to TRBJ2-4; 7 positions agree with TRBD1. Trimming cost V 5 bases and J 1 base; bases outside gene matches: 8. The CDR3 covers 16 residues. The V gene's germline CDR1 is LNHDA and CDR2 SQIVND (reference sequence). The CDR3 bases are TGTGCCAGTAGTCGCGACAGGGCGGCGGCCAAAAACATTCAGTACTTC. The encoded protein is CASSRDRAAAKNIQYF.

The sample holds one count of this clone. This rearrangement joins TRBV7-2 to TRBJ1-6; D gene ambiguous. This CDR3 comprises 14 residues. Trimming cost V 2 bases and J 9 bases, with 11 bases left between them. In germline, CDR1 is SGHTA, CDR2 FQGNSA. This CDR3 reads CASSLYQDFSPLHF. DNA of the CDR3: TGTGCCAGCAGCTTATACCAGGATTTTTCACCCCTCCACTTT.

The genes are TRBV6-1 and TRBJ2-3; weak D call: TRBD1 (6 bases). The CDR3 runs to 15 residues. Trimming removed 2 bases at V and 0 bases at J, with 9 bases between. CDR1 is MNHNS and CDR2 is SASEGT in the germline V gene. DNA for the CDR3: TGTGCCAGCAGTGAATCAGGGGCTAGCACAGATACGCAGTATTTT. Encoded protein: CASSESGASTDTQYF.

J is TRBJ2-1 and V is TRBV7-8, with 13 bases identical to TRBD2. CDR3 size: 18 residues. Trimming took 5 bases from V and 1 from J; bases not matched to a gene: 8. The germline V gene has CDR1 SGHVS and CDR2 FQNEAQ. The DNA of the CDR3 is TGTGCCAGCAGCCCATGGACTAGCGGGAGCGGTTCCTACAATGAGCAGTTCTTC. It specifies CASSPWTSGSGSYNEQFF. Combining the CDR3 with reference TRBV7-8 and TRBJ2-1 gives the whole variable domain GAGVSQSPRYKVAKRGQDVALRCDPISGHVSLFWYQQALGQGPEFLTYFQNEAQLDKSGLPSDRFFAERPEGSVSTLKIQRTQQEDSAVYLCASSPWTSGSGSYNEQFFGPGTRLTVL.

V usage is TRBV24-1 and J usage is TRBJ1-3; 7 nucleotides line up with TRBD1. The CDR3 is 13 residues long. Germline V gene lookup returns CDR1 KGHDR and CDR2 SFDVKD. V shed 7 bases and J 4 bases; nucleotides not matched to a gene: 3. CDR3 loop: CATSQGVGNTIYF. CDR3 DNA sequence: TGTGCCACCAGCCAGGGGGTAGGAAACACCATATATTTT.

The rearrangement links TRBV2 to TRBJ1-6, with D perhaps matching TRBD1 (5 bases). The germline V gene has CDR1 SNHLY and CDR2 FYNNEI. Trimming removed 8 bases from V and 3 bases from J, with 11 bases in between. The length of the CDR3 is 14 residues. The CDR3 DNA reads as TGTGCCAGCCGAGAAAGGGGCTATAATTCACCCCTCCACTTT. Translation: CASRERGYNSPLHF. The complete variable domain, with remaining parts taken from reference TRBV2 and TRBJ1-6, reads EPEVTQTPSHQVTQMGQEVILRCVPISNHLYFYWYRQILGQKVEFLVSFYNNEISEKSEIFDDQFSVERPDGSNFTLKIRSTKLEDSAMYFCASRERGYNSPLHFGNGTRLTVT.

V is TRBV6-5 and J is TRBJ1-1; D may be TRBD1 (5 bases). The V end lost 6 bases, the J end lost 4 bases, and 15 bases lay between the germline ends. CDR1 and CDR2 from the germline V gene are MNHEY and SVGAGI. This CDR3 is built from 14 residues. CDR3 coding DNA: TGTGCCAGCAGGCTCGGGGGGAAATTCACTGAAGCTTTCTTT. This sequence encodes CASRLGGKFTEAFF.

This clone was observed a handful of times. The chain uses TRBV5-8 and TRBJ2-3, with 8 bases fitting TRBD2. The CDR3 runs 17 residues. The germline V gene encodes CDR1 SGHTS and CDR2 YDEGEE. V dropped 3 bases and J dropped 2; count of bases not matched to a gene: 11. The chain's CDR3 is CASSSLEGAGDTDTQYF. In DNA, the CDR3 is TGTGCCAGCAGCTCCCTCGAGGGAGCGGGAGACACAGATACGCAGTATTTT. The full variable domain, rest sourced from reference TRBV5-8 and TRBJ2-3, is EAGVTQSPTHLIKTRGQQATLRCSPISGHTSVYWYQQALGLGLQFLLWYDEGEERNRGNFPPRFSGRQFPNYSSELNVNALELEDSALYLCASSSLEGAGDTDTQYFGPGTRLTVL.

V usage is TRBV18 and J usage is TRBJ2-2; tentatively, D is TRBD2 (5 bases). The CDR3 runs to 16 residues. CDR1 KGHSH and CDR2 LQKENI come from the germline V gene. Trimming took off 2 bases at V and 2 bases at J, with 12 bases between the two ends. The CDR3 bases are TGTGCCAGCTCACCAACGGCAGCGGCTAACACCGGGGAGCTGTTTTTT. Protein product: CASSPTAAANTGELFF.

The CDR3 sequence is CASSLTQGAKQYV. CDR3 coding DNA: TGCGCCAGCAGCCTTACACAGGGGGCAAAGCAGTACGTC. The gene calls are TRBV5-1 and TRBJ2-7, with TRBD1 identical over 9 bases. The V and J ends lost 4 bases and 8 bases, in that order; junction bases with no gene match: 7. The germline V gene encodes CDR1 SGHRS and CDR2 YFSETQ. The CDR3 length is 13 residues.

The table lists this clone with a count of one. The chain is built from TRBV5-1 and TRBJ2-5, with D perhaps TRBD2 (6 bases). With 7 bases removed from V and 4 bases from J, the gap between germline ends came to 14 bases. Germline V CDR1 and CDR2: SGHRS, YFSETQ. The CDR3 length is 13 residues. The CDR3, as DNA: TGCGCCAGCGGGGTAAAGGGAGGAGAGACCCAGTACTTC. It specifies CASGVKGGETQYF.

V and J are TRBV2 and TRBJ2-7; D is possibly TRBD1 (6 bases). CDR3 length equals 16 residues. The ends were cut back, 7 bases at V and 5 bases at J, with 24 bases in the middle. Per the germline V gene, CDR1 is SNHLY and CDR2 is FYNNEI. CDR3 loop: CASIQVGTSKSNEQYF. CDR3 coding DNA: TGTGCCAGCATCCAAGTGGGGACATCAAAGTCAAACGAGCAGTACTTC.

The V and J genes are TRBV7-9 and TRBJ1-3, with 7 positions matching TRBD1. After removal of 5 bases from V and 5 bases from J, the junction contained 18 bases not matched to a gene. The CDR3 has 18 residues. Germline V gene sequence: CDR1 SEHNR, CDR2 FQNEAQ (reference sequence). The CDR3 DNA is TGTGCCAGCAGCCCCGTGAGGGCCGTAGGGGGCATAAGAAACACCATATATTTT. It specifies CASSPVRAVGGIRNTIYF.

This chain uses TRBV7-9 with TRBJ2-6; TRBD1 aligns across 9 bases. With V trimmed by 5 bases and J by 0 bases, 11 bases remained unmatched. CDR1 SEHNR and CDR2 FQNEAQ come from the germline V gene (reference sequence). This CDR3 is built from 19 residues. The CDR3 sequence: CASSPSMGTGYSGANVLTF. The CDR3, as DNA: TGTGCCAGCAGCCCGTCTATGGGGACAGGGTACTCTGGGGCCAACGTCCTGACTTTC.

The V gene is TRBV11-2, the J gene TRBJ2-1; maybe TRBD1 (7 bases). V gave up 3 bases and J gave up 7 bases, with 16 bases separating them. Germline CDR1 SGHAT, CDR2 FQNNGV. The CDR3 sequence is 15 residues long. The CDR3 sequence is CASSLGQIGRNEQFF. The CDR3 region has the DNA TGTGCCAGCAGCTTGGGACAGATAGGGAGGAATGAGCAGTTCTTC.

A word on this clone: This could be a read error, since a much larger clone is one nucleotide away. V usage is TRBV9 and J usage is TRBJ1-1, with 8 positions matching TRBD1. This CDR3 has 14 amino acids. Germline V CDR1 and CDR2: SGDLS, YYNGEE. The ends lost 4 bases at V and 1 base at J; junction bases unmatched: 3. The CDR3 region has the DNA TGTGCCAGCAGCCCGACAGGGGAGAACACTGAAGCTTTCTTT. Its protein product is CASSPTGENTEAFF.

The chain combines TRBV30 with TRBJ1-2; D perhaps matches TRBD1 (5 bases). Germline values: CDR1 GTSNPN, CDR2 SVGIG (reference sequence). The CDR3 covers 14 residues. V shed 2 bases and J shed 4 bases, with 14 bases lying between them. The CDR3 sequence is CAWSSGGTGYGYTF. For the CDR3, the DNA is TGTGCCTGGAGTTCGGGGGGAACGGGCTATGGCTACACCTTC.

The chain uses TRBV19 and TRBJ1-2; 7 bases match TRBD1. The CDR3 spans 16 residues. J gave up 2 bases and V 4 bases, and 10 bases lay outside the gene matches. Germline V gene sequence: CDR1 LNHDA, CDR2 SQIVND (reference sequence). CDR3 coding DNA: TGTGCCAGTAGTAAGGGATACGGGACAGCCAACTATGGCTACACCTTC. This translates into CASSKGYGTANYGYTF.